The 25 T cell receptor beta chains presented below share a single source sample, sequenced in a study of identical twins. From the 5' RACE reads, TCRdb called clonotypes with MiXCR, one entry per CDR3 protein. The top ten clones hold less than 15% of a sample with a few hundred thousand distinct CDR3 sequences, roughly 18% of them seen once. The sequencing sample was made of naive T cells sorted from blood. These receptors all come from a man aged 50-60 years in good health.

The CDR3 is CASSEPGRYEQYF. The DNA for the CDR3 is TGTGCCAGCAGTGAACCCGGGAGGTACGAGCAGTACTTC. The chain has TRBV25-1 and TRBJ2-7, with TRBD2 matching over 7 bases. The V gene end was trimmed by 2 bases and the J gene end by 4 bases; junction bases not matched to a gene: 2. This CDR3 has 13 amino acids. Germline V gene sequence: CDR1 MGHDK, CDR2 SYGVNS.

This clonotype came up many times. The rearrangement uses TRBV29-1 and TRBJ2-3, with 9 bases identical to TRBD2. Germline assignment: CDR1 SQVTM and CDR2 ANQGSEA. V shed 4 bases, J shed 3 bases, and the junction held 14 bases outside the gene matches. This CDR3 is built from 17 residues. CDR3 coding DNA: TGCAGCGTTGCACTTAGACTAGCGGCCCGCAGTACAGATACGCAGTATTTT. The encoded protein is CSVALRLAARSTDTQYF.

This clonotype was seen ten or more times. This chain links TRBV20-1 with TRBJ2-1, with D tentatively TRBD1 or TRBD2 (5 bases each). The CDR3 has 13 residues. The V and J ends lost 5 bases and 4 bases respectively, with 12 bases between them. CDR1 and CDR2 (germline): DFQATT, SNEGSKA (reference sequence). DNA of the CDR3: TGCAGTGCTGGGGACGGATTGTACAATGAGCAGTTCTTC. Its protein product is CSAGDGLYNEQFF.

This clonotype was observed at least ten times. The V gene is TRBV6-1, the J gene TRBJ2-3, with 8 nucleotides matching TRBD1. CDR3 length: 16 residues. Germline CDR1 and CDR2: MNHNS and SASEGT. Germline trimming cut 6 bases from V and 2 bases from J; bases unmatched to any gene: 10. Here the CDR3 reads CASRGRTGPFTDTQYF. The CDR3, as DNA: TGTGCCAGCAGGGGACGGACAGGGCCCTTCACAGATACGCAGTATTTT.

This clonotype has a handful of counts. The chain recombines TRBV20-1 with TRBJ2-1, with D tentatively TRBD2 (6 bases). The CDR3 loop spans 15 amino acids. V was cut by 6 bases and J by 0 bases, with 15 bases left in between. Looked up from germline, CDR1 is DFQATT and CDR2 is SNEGSKA (reference sequence). DNA of the CDR3: TGCAGTGCCCCGGACTACCCGAGCTCCTACAATGAGCAGTTCTTC. Its protein is CSAPDYPSSYNEQFF.

This clonotype was recorded only once. V gene TRBV20-1 combines with J gene TRBJ2-1, with D uncertain. In germline, CDR1 is DFQATT, CDR2 SNEGSKA (reference sequence). The CDR3 runs 14 residues. V was pared by 4 bases and J by 0 bases, with 10 bases between. The CDR3 loop reads CSANSPSSYNEQFF. CDR3 nucleotide sequence: TGCAGTGCTAACTCTCCCAGCTCCTACAATGAGCAGTTCTTC.

The sample holds a few counts of this clonotype. This chain uses TRBV10-3 with TRBJ2-1, with 9 bases lining up with TRBD2. The CDR3 runs to 14 residues. Trimming removed 6 bases from V and 6 bases from J; junction bases left unmatched: 6. Germline V lookup: CDR1 ENHRY, CDR2 SYGVKD. CDR3 protein: CAIRIAGESNEQFF. DNA for the CDR3: TGTGCCATCAGGATAGCGGGAGAGTCCAATGAGCAGTTCTTC.

V usage is TRBV6-1 and J usage is TRBJ2-7; 8 bases are a match to TRBD2. The CDR3 is 14 residues long. V lost 5 bases, J lost 2 bases, and 5 bases stayed unmatched. CDR1 MNHNS and CDR2 SASEGT come from the germline V gene. CDR3 nucleotide sequence: TGTGCCAGCAGTCTAATAGCGGGAACCTACGAGCAGTACTTC. Amino acids: CASSLIAGTYEQYF.

In its sample, this clonotype was seen many times. The rearrangement links TRBV5-1 to TRBJ2-1, with 11 bases matching TRBD2. The CDR3 length is 15 residues. The germline V gene encodes CDR1 SGHRS and CDR2 YFSETQ. V shed 4 bases, J shed 5 bases, and the junction held 5 bases outside the gene matches. The CDR3 region is CASSRRLAGNNEQFF. The CDR3 coding sequence is TGCGCCAGCAGCCGAAGACTAGCGGGAAACAATGAGCAGTTCTTC.

This clonotype occurred a few times. This chain joins TRBV19 and TRBJ1-5; no clear D. The CDR3 runs to 14 residues. The germline V gene encodes CDR1 LNHDA and CDR2 SQIVND (reference sequence). Trimming shortened V by 1 base and J by 5 bases, and 9 bases separated the two germline ends. CDR3 bases: TGTGCCAGTAGTATAGTGGCAATCGATCAGCCCCAGCATTTT. Translation: CASSIVAIDQPQHF.

This clonotype was counted only a few times. The gene calls are TRBV5-1 and TRBJ1-4; D remains ambiguous. The V and J ends lost 0 bases and 0 bases respectively, with 6 bases between them. The germline V gene has CDR1 SGHRS and CDR2 YFSETQ. This CDR3 contains 15 residues. This chain's CDR3 is CASSLDSSTNEKLFF. The CDR3 DNA sequence: TGCGCCAGCAGCTTGGACTCGTCAACTAATGAAAAACTGTTTTTT.

This clonotype was observed at least ten times. V gene TRBV27 combines with J gene TRBJ2-2, with TRBD2 matching over 8 bases. The CDR3 loop spans 16 amino acids. After removal of 3 bases from V and 3 bases from J, the junction contained 6 bases not matched to a gene. CDR1 is MNHEY and CDR2 is SMNVEV in the germline V gene (reference sequence). The chain's CDR3 is CASSFLGGAHTGELFF. CDR3 nucleotides: TGTGCCAGCAGTTTTCTCGGGGGGGCGCACACCGGGGAGCTGTTTTTT.

This clonotype has at least ten counts. V usage is TRBV29-1 and J usage is TRBJ2-5, with TRBD1 identical over 8 bases. The CDR3 covers 14 residues. CDR1 and CDR2 (germline): SQVTM, ANQGSEA. With V trimmed by 8 bases and J by 5 bases, 13 bases remained unmatched. Here the CDR3 reads CSIGGQGGWETQYF. CDR3 nucleotides: TGCAGCATAGGAGGACAGGGTGGTTGGGAGACCCAGTACTTC. Using reference TRBV29-1 and TRBJ2-5 for the parts outside the CDR3, the full variable domain is SAVISQKPSRDICQRGTSLTIQCQVDSQVTMMFWYRQQPGQSLTLIATANQGSEATYESGFVIDKFPISRPNLTFSTLTVSNMSPEDSSIYLCSIGGQGGWETQYFGPGTRLLVL.

V is TRBV6-1 and J is TRBJ2-7; D possibly uses TRBD1 or TRBD2 (5 bases each). The CDR3 is 15 residues long. The germline CDR1 and CDR2 sequences are MNHNS and SASEGT. With 4 bases removed from V and 5 bases from J, the gap between germline ends came to 18 bases. This CDR3 reads CASSVGTTTKHEQYF. In DNA form, the CDR3 reads TGTGCCAGCAGTGTTGGGACGACTACCAAACACGAGCAGTACTTC.

The genes are TRBV5-5 and TRBJ2-3; D is perhaps TRBD2 (7 bases). The CDR3 has 18 amino acids. V gave up 3 bases and J gave up 0 bases, with 20 bases separating them. The germline V gene encodes CDR1 SGHKS and CDR2 YYEKEE (reference sequence). This CDR3 is CASSSLPGGTKSTDTQYF. In DNA, the CDR3 is TGTGCCAGCAGCTCCCTCCCCGGGGGGACAAAAAGCACAGATACGCAGTATTTT.

This clonotype came up a few times. The J gene is TRBJ2-5, the V gene TRBV7-2; no reliable D call. This CDR3 spans 13 amino acids. The V and J ends lost 1 base and 4 bases respectively, with 7 bases between them. CDR1 and CDR2 from the germline V gene are SGHTA and FQGNSA. Written as DNA, the CDR3 is TGTGCCAGCAGCTTAGGGCGAATAGAGACCCAGTACTTC. Its translation: CASSLGRIETQYF.

The chain combines TRBV12-3 or TRBV12-4 with TRBJ1-4; tentative D call: TRBD1 (6 bases). This CDR3 spans 14 amino acids. The ends were cut back, 3 bases at V and 8 bases at J, with 13 bases in the middle. Written as DNA, the CDR3 is TGTGCCAGCAGTTTCGCAGGGGCGAGGGAAAAACTGTTTTTT. This translates into CASSFAGAREKLFF.

The rearrangement uses TRBV27 and TRBJ2-3; perhaps TRBD1 as D (5 bases). The CDR3 totals 14 residues. Trimming left V 3 bases short and J 2 bases short, with 9 bases between. Germline lookup yields CDR1 MNHEY and CDR2 SMNVEV (reference sequence). The CDR3 reads CASSFDSSTDTQYF. As DNA, the CDR3 is TGTGCCAGCAGTTTTGACAGTTCCACAGATACGCAGTATTTT.

This clonotype came up a few times. The chain recombines TRBV12-3 or TRBV12-4 with TRBJ2-3; 7 bases map to TRBD2. The V gene end was trimmed by 3 bases and the J gene end by 4 bases; junction bases not matched to a gene: 4. The CDR3 sequence is 14 residues long. The CDR3 loop is CASSFFGGSDTQYF. DNA of the CDR3: TGTGCCAGCAGTTTTTTCGGGGGGTCAGATACGCAGTATTTT.

The CDR3 region has the DNA TGTGCCAGCTCACCAGGACAGGGGGTGACTGAAAAACTGTTTTTT. This gives the protein CASSPGQGVTEKLFF. This chain uses TRBV18 with TRBJ1-4; 10 positions match TRBD1. The CDR3 has 15 residues. Germline assignment: CDR1 KGHSH and CDR2 LQKENI. Trimming removed 2 bases from V and 7 bases from J; junction bases left unmatched: 4.

The sample holds many counts of this clonotype. The chain employs TRBV15 and TRBJ2-7; possibly TRBD1 for D (5 bases). This CDR3 contains 15 residues. The ends were cut back, 1 base at V and 5 bases at J, with 15 bases in the middle. CDR1 is LNHNV and CDR2 is YYDKDF in the germline V gene (reference sequence). CDR3 protein: CATSRVGQGNHEQYF. Written as DNA, the CDR3 is TGTGCCACCAGCAGAGTTGGTCAGGGTAATCACGAGCAGTACTTC.

This clonotype has a single count. The chain has TRBV6-2 or TRBV6-3 and TRBJ1-5, with 10 bases matching TRBD1. With V trimmed by 8 bases and J by 2 bases, 12 bases remained unmatched. From germline, CDR1 is MNHEY and CDR2 SVGEGT. The CDR3 totals 17 residues. The CDR3 sequence: CASSTGTGVEGNQPQHF. CDR3 coding DNA: TGTGCCAGCTCTACCGGGACAGGGGTCGAGGGCAATCAGCCCCAGCATTTT.

The V call is TRBV7-2, the J call TRBJ1-5; D is uncertain. Germline CDR1 reads SGHTA; CDR2 reads FQGNSA. With 1 base removed from V and 1 base from J, the gap between germline ends came to 14 bases. The CDR3 covers 17 residues. In DNA form, the CDR3 reads TGTGCCAGCAGCTTAGTCCTACAAGCGTTAAGCAATCAGCCCCAGCATTTT. Protein sequence: CASSLVLQALSNQPQHF.

There are a few counts of this clonotype. The chain carries TRBV20-1 and TRBJ2-4; D is unresolved. Trimming cost V 6 bases and J 4 bases, with 13 bases left between them. The CDR3 covers 13 residues. CDR1 and CDR2 (germline): DFQATT, SNEGSKA (reference sequence). This CDR3 reads CSAFRPGKNIQYF. Here the CDR3 DNA reads TGCAGTGCGTTCCGACCGGGTAAAAACATTCAGTACTTC.

The genes are TRBV6-2 or TRBV6-3 and TRBJ2-7, with D uncertain. CDR1 and CDR2 (germline): MNHEY, SVGEGT. The CDR3 runs 15 residues. V was pared by 0 bases and J by 0 bases, with 9 bases between. The CDR3 sequence: CASSYSMWVSYEQYF. DNA for the CDR3: TGTGCCAGCAGTTACTCGATGTGGGTCTCCTACGAGCAGTACTTC.